One and the same sample provided the 20 T cell receptor beta chains below, sequenced in a study of T-cell reconstitution after alpha-beta-depleted transplantation in children. Unique molecular identifiers were incorporated during preparation of the TCRbeta library. TCRdb analysed the PCR reads with MiXCR anew, one entry per CDR3 protein. Of about 410,000 distinct CDR3 sequences detected, over 20% appear once; the ten largest clones hold around 4%. The material was PBMCs from the stem cell graft donor, obtained from the stem cell graft. These receptors were taken from a human donor who donated a stem cell graft to a child with acute myeloid leukemia.

This clonotype showed up many times. The chain is built from TRBV7-8 and TRBJ2-1; 13 bases line up with TRBD2. This CDR3 is built from 16 residues. The germline gives CDR1 SGHVS, CDR2 FQNEAQ. V was clipped by 7 bases and J by 14 bases; unmatched bases: 17. The CDR3 region has the DNA TGTGCCAGCAACTCCGGGAGAGGACTAGCGGGAGTAAAAGAGTTCTTC. Protein: CASNSGRGLAGVKEFF. Based on the CDR3 plus reference TRBV7-8 and TRBJ2-1, the full variable domain is GAGVSQSPRYKVAKRGQDVALRCDPISGHVSLFWYQQALGQGPEFLTYFQNEAQLDKSGLPSDRFFAERPEGSVSTLKIQRTQQEDSAVYLCASNSGRGLAGVKEFFGPGTRLTVL.

The chain carries TRBV5-1 and TRBJ2-5; 7 bases align to TRBD1. Germline V CDR1 and CDR2: SGHRS, YFSETQ. This CDR3 is 13 amino acids long. The junction had 3 bases not matched to a gene; V was cut back by 4 bases and J by 3 bases. The CDR3 sequence: CASSKTGEETQYF. CDR3 sequence (DNA): TGCGCCAGCAGCAAAACAGGGGAAGAGACCCAGTACTTC.

This clonotype has at least ten counts. V usage is TRBV19 and J usage is TRBJ2-7, with 8 bases matching TRBD2. CDR3 size: 15 residues. From germline, CDR1 is LNHDA and CDR2 SQIVND (reference sequence). J lost 4 bases, V lost 6 bases, and 11 bases had no gene match. CDR3 bases: TGTGCCAGTAGAGAACGACTAGCGTCAAGTTACGAGCAGTACTTC. This sequence encodes CASRERLASSYEQYF. Full variable domain (rest looked up from reference TRBV19 and TRBJ2-7): DGGITQSPKYLFRKEGQNVTLSCEQNLNHDAMYWYRQDPGQGLRLIYYSQIVNDFQKGDIAEGYSVSREKKESFPLTVTSAQKNPTAFYLCASRERLASSYEQYFGPGTRLTVT.

The chain's CDR3 is CASSLRQGLETQYF. In nucleotides, the CDR3 is TGTGCCAGCAGTTTAAGACAGGGCCTGGAGACCCAGTACTTC. V gene TRBV12-3 or TRBV12-4 combines with J gene TRBJ2-5; 7 nucleotides line up with TRBD1. This CDR3 comprises 14 residues. V dropped 2 bases and J dropped 5; count of bases not matched to a gene: 5.

On this clonotype: A much bigger clone sits one base away, suggesting this may be a read error. The V call is TRBV11-3, the J call TRBJ2-2; no definite D call. With 5 bases removed from V and 6 bases from J, the gap between germline ends came to 7 bases. CDR1 is SGHNT and CDR2 is YENEEA in the germline V gene. There are 12 residues in the CDR3. The CDR3 bases are TGTGCCAGCAGCCGGAAGGCCGGGGAGCTGTTTTTT. Amino acid sequence: CASSRKAGELFF.

In this sample, this clonotype turned up a few times. J is TRBJ2-2 and V is TRBV5-6; TRBD1 might be the D (6 bases). The CDR3 consists of 16 residues. V was clipped by 4 bases and J by 2 bases, with 15 bases between them. From germline, CDR1 is SGHDT and CDR2 YYEEEE. The DNA of the CDR3 is TGTGCCAGCAGCCCGGGGTACAGGGCCAACACCGGGGAGCTGTTTTTT. Residues: CASSPGYRANTGELFF.

This clonotype was observed a handful of times. V is TRBV28 and J is TRBJ1-2; TRBD1 is a possible D gene (6 bases). The V gene lost 5 bases and the J gene lost 8 bases, with 18 bases spanning the gap. The germline V gene encodes CDR1 MDHEN and CDR2 SYDVKM. This CDR3 spans 14 amino acids. The CDR3 nucleotides are TGTGCCAGCAGTCAGGGGCAGCTCCCAGGGGGCTACACCTTC. As protein: CASSQGQLPGGYTF.

J is TRBJ1-2 and V is TRBV29-1; D is perhaps TRBD1 (5 bases). Looked up from germline, CDR1 is SQVTM and CDR2 is ANQGSEA. The CDR3 has 12 residues. Trimming stripped 6 bases from V and 3 bases from J, with 11 bases between. The CDR3 DNA reads as TGCAGCGTGGAGACAGACGACTATGGCTACACCTTC. Protein: CSVETDDYGYTF.

This sequence joins TRBV9 and TRBJ2-7; TRBD2 agrees at 8 bases. The CDR3 spans 16 residues. The J segment lost 5 bases and the V segment lost 2 bases, leaving 12 bases of the junction unmatched. Per germline, CDR1 SGDLS and CDR2 YYNGEE. The CDR3 DNA reads TGTGCCAGCAGCGTTGGAGTAGCGGGATGGTTAGACGAGCAGTACTTC. This sequence encodes CASSVGVAGWLDEQYF.

This clonotype was detected only a few times. The V gene is TRBV20-1, the J gene TRBJ2-1; weak D call: TRBD2 (6 bases). Germline V CDR1 and CDR2: DFQATT, SNEGSKA (reference sequence). This CDR3 contains 13 residues. Written as DNA, the CDR3 is TGCAGCTCGCGTAGCGGAGGAAACAATGAGCAGTTCTTC. Translating it yields CSSRSGGNNEQFF.

This rearrangement joins TRBV5-1 to TRBJ2-3; D uncertain. The V end was cut by 0 bases, the J end by 3 bases, with 14 bases between. The CDR3 totals 16 residues. Germline CDR1 and CDR2: SGHRS and YFSETQ. CDR3 nucleotides: TGCGCCAGCAGCTTGGCTCGGACCCCAGGTACAGATACGCAGTATTTT. Translating it yields CASSLARTPGTDTQYF. Combining the CDR3 with reference TRBV5-1 and TRBJ2-3 gives the whole variable domain KAGVTQTPRYLIKTRGQQVTLSCSPISGHRSVSWYQQTPGQGLQFLFEYFSETQRNKGNFPGRFSGRQFSNSRSEMNVSTLELGDSALYLCASSLARTPGTDTQYFGPGTRLTVL.

The J gene is TRBJ2-2, the V gene TRBV12-3 or TRBV12-4; 8 bases line up with TRBD1. V dropped 2 bases and J dropped 4; count of bases not matched to a gene: 3. CDR3 length: 15 amino acids. DNA of the CDR3: TGTGCCAGCAGTTTAACGGGACAGGTCACCGGGGAGCTGTTTTTT. Translation gives CASSLTGQVTGELFF.

V gene TRBV29-1 combines with J gene TRBJ1-1; D gene ambiguous. This CDR3 comprises 13 residues. Trimming left V 1 base short and J 4 bases short, with 10 bases between. The germline V gene has CDR1 SQVTM and CDR2 ANQGSEA. The CDR3 spells CSVEALAGTEAFF. The CDR3 DNA sequence: TGCAGCGTTGAAGCCCTAGCGGGCACTGAAGCTTTCTTT.

The genes are TRBV6-6 and TRBJ2-5; unclear D gene. The CDR3 loop spans 12 amino acids. Germline V gene lookup returns CDR1 MNHNY and CDR2 SVGAGI (reference sequence). Trimming took off 7 bases at V and 5 bases at J, with 11 bases between the two ends. The CDR3 sequence is CASTRARETQYF. The CDR3 DNA is TGTGCCAGCACCCGCGCGAGGGAGACCCAGTACTTC.

This sequence joins TRBV12-3 or TRBV12-4 and TRBJ2-4; 9 bases agree with TRBD1. The CDR3 covers 16 residues. V was clipped by 3 bases and J by 1 base; unmatched bases: 4. Written as DNA, the CDR3 is TGTGCCAGCAGTTTCCAAGACAGGGGGGCCAAAAACATTCAGTACTTC. Translated: CASSFQDRGAKNIQYF.

This clonotype was seen a few times. V is TRBV12-3 or TRBV12-4 and J is TRBJ2-7, with 12 bases matching TRBD1. The CDR3 consists of 16 residues. V was pared by 5 bases and J by 6 bases, with 11 bases of the junction left unmatched. Here the CDR3 DNA reads TGTGCCAGCAGTCCCAACTCCGGGACAGGGGGCCCCGAGCAGTACTTC. Protein product: CASSPNSGTGGPEQYF.

The chain employs TRBV11-2 and TRBJ2-1, with 7 nucleotides matching TRBD2. Germline CDR1 and CDR2: SGHAT and FQNNGV. Trimming cost V 3 bases and J 3 bases; bases outside gene matches: 8. There are 16 residues in the CDR3. The CDR3 DNA reads as TGTGCCAGCAGCTTCTCGATGGCTAGCGGCTACAATGAGCAGTTCTTC. Its protein product is CASSFSMASGYNEQFF.

The chain carries TRBV29-1 and TRBJ2-3; possibly TRBD2 for D (6 bases). Germline V gene lookup returns CDR1 SQVTM and CDR2 ANQGSEA. The length of the CDR3 is 13 residues. The V end lost 4 bases, the J end lost 2 bases, and 10 bases lay between the germline ends. The CDR3 DNA sequence: TGCAGCGTTGTAGCGGCCAACACAGATACGCAGTATTTT. This gives the protein CSVVAANTDTQYF.

The V gene is TRBV12-3 or TRBV12-4, the J gene TRBJ1-2; maybe TRBD1 (6 bases). The CDR3 length is 14 residues. V shed 2 bases and J shed 7 bases, with 14 bases lying between them. The chain's CDR3 is CASSLTEGGGGYTF. CDR3 DNA: TGTGCCAGCAGTTTAACGGAAGGGGGAGGTGGCTACACCTTC.

This clonotype was counted only a few times. The chain combines TRBV6-4 with TRBJ2-2; no definite D call. Trimming removed 5 bases at V and 1 base at J, with 14 bases between. CDR1 and CDR2 from the germline V gene are MRHNA and SNTAGT. The CDR3 consists of 16 residues. DNA for the CDR3: TGTGCCAGCAGTCCCCAACCCCTACAGAACACCGGGGAGCTGTTTTTT. This gives the protein CASSPQPLQNTGELFF.